The 12 T cell receptor beta chains in this list originate from one sample, sequenced in a study of technical replicates of blood from a handful of donors. Produced via immunoSEQ multiplex PCR; TCRdb's table is partial and in-frame only. The sample comprises about 75,000 clones, around 97% of which are singletons, and about 0.17% rests with the top ten. Material: T cells isolated from PBMCs. These receptors all come from a human donor in good health.

This sequence joins TRBV11-3 and TRBJ2-5; TRBD2 matches 7 bases. Germline V CDR1 and CDR2: SGHNT, YENEEA. The CDR3 length is 14 residues. Trimming took 5 bases from V and 4 from J; bases not matched to a gene: 7. CDR3 sequence reads: CASSKTGEGETQYF. For the CDR3, the DNA is TGTGCCAGCAGCAAGACGGGGGAGGGAGAGACCCAGTACTTC.

This chain uses TRBV5-1 with TRBJ1-2, with 9 bases identical to TRBD1. V gave up 4 bases and J gave up 8 bases; unmatched junction bases: 15. CDR1 and CDR2 (germline): SGHRS, YFSETQ. This CDR3 is built from 16 residues. CDR3 sequence (DNA): TGCGCCAGCAGCCAATACCAGGGACAGGGAAGTTGGGGCTACACCTTC. Translation: CASSQYQGQGSWGYTF.

V gene TRBV4-2 combines with J gene TRBJ2-7; the match to TRBD1 covers 11 bases. The CDR3 extends over 15 amino acids. The V and J ends lost 4 bases and 3 bases, in that order; junction bases with no gene match: 5. Germline CDR1 and CDR2: LGHNA and YNFKEQ. The CDR3 reads CASSLGTGGIYEQYF. CDR3 in DNA: TGTGCCAGCAGCCTCGGGACAGGGGGTATCTACGAGCAGTACTTC.

This clone showed up just once. The V call is TRBV15, the J call TRBJ2-3, with a weak D call TRBD2 (6 bases). Germline values: CDR1 LNHNV, CDR2 YYDKDF (reference sequence). The CDR3 spans 15 residues. V lost 5 bases and J 1 base, leaving 13 bases between the germline ends. CDR3 in amino acids: CATSGMTRGTDTQYF. The CDR3 bases are TGTGCCACCAGCGGCATGACTAGAGGCACAGATACGCAGTATTTT.

Of note for this clone: The germline gene is not matched at one end of the junction; a read error may be the cause. This sequence joins TRBV7-7 and TRBJ2-1, with D possibly matching TRBD1 (5 bases). The germline gives CDR1 SSHAT, CDR2 FNYEAQ (reference sequence). The CDR3 runs to 14 residues. CDR3 DNA sequence: TGTGCTAGCAGCTTAAGGGGTTTGGTCAATGAGCAGTTCTTC. Amino acids: CASSLRGLVNEQFF.

This rearrangement joins TRBV4-1 to TRBJ2-1; possibly TRBD1 for D (6 bases). This CDR3 contains 14 residues. V lost 2 bases and J 7 bases, leaving 12 bases between the germline ends. Germline CDR1 and CDR2: MGHRA and YSYEKL. Written as DNA, the CDR3 is TGCGCCAGCAGCCAAACTCTTAGGGGGAATGAGCAGTTCTTC. Its protein product is CASSQTLRGNEQFF.

This chain links TRBV18 with TRBJ2-7; 7 nucleotides agree with TRBD1. The CDR3 totals 16 residues. The germline V gene encodes CDR1 KGHSH and CDR2 LQKENI. The ends lost 3 bases at V and 2 bases at J; junction bases unmatched: 10. The CDR3 sequence: CASSPPGWDRAYEQYF. The CDR3 coding sequence is TGTGCCAGCTCACCCCCGGGGTGGGACAGAGCCTACGAGCAGTACTTC.

This chain uses TRBV6-5 with TRBJ1-4; TRBD1 matches 7 bases. CDR3 size: 15 residues. Germline V gene lookup returns CDR1 MNHEY and CDR2 SVGAGI. Trimming took 5 bases from V and 5 from J; bases not matched to a gene: 8. This chain's CDR3 is CASSRQGGQNEKLFF. The CDR3 DNA sequence: TGTGCCAGCAGTCGCCAGGGGGGACAGAATGAAAAACTGTTTTTT.

The V and J genes are TRBV7-2 and TRBJ2-7; 8 nucleotides match TRBD1. V lost 1 base and J lost 4; bases outside the gene matches: 6. This CDR3 is 15 amino acids long. Germline lookup yields CDR1 SGHTA and CDR2 FQGNSA. CDR3 in amino acids: CASSLVGTGGYEQYF. CDR3 in DNA: TGTGCCAGCAGCTTAGTCGGGACAGGAGGATACGAGCAGTACTTC. Together with reference TRBV7-2 and TRBJ2-7, the CDR3 gives the full variable domain: GAGVSQSPSNKVTEKGKDVELRCDPISGHTALYWYRQSLGQGLEFLIYFQGNSAPDKSGLPSDRFSAERTGGSVSTLTIQRTQQEDSAVYLCASSLVGTGGYEQYFGPGTRLTVT.

The CDR3 protein is CASKGGGRAASEQYF. DNA of the CDR3: TGTGCCAGCAAGGGGGGCGGGAGGGCCGCGAGCGAGCAGTACTTC. This sequence joins TRBV2 and TRBJ2-7, with 9 bases lining up with TRBD2. Germline V gene data show CDR1 as SNHLY and CDR2 as FYNNEI. The CDR3 has 15 amino acids. The trim removed 7 bases at V and 6 bases at J, leaving 13 bases unmatched.

The chain recombines TRBV7-2 with TRBJ1-1; a possible D gene is TRBD1 (6 bases). Trimming took 1 base from V and 7 from J, leaving 13 bases between them. The CDR3 contains 14 residues. Germline-derived CDR1 and CDR2 are SGHTA and FQGNSA. CDR3 sequence (DNA): TGTGCCAGCAGCTTAGTTGGGGCAGGGGATGAAGCTTTCTTT. Protein sequence: CASSLVGAGDEAFF.

The chain employs TRBV5-1 and TRBJ2-1; D may be TRBD2 (5 bases). This CDR3 comprises 14 residues. V gave up 0 bases and J gave up 5 bases, with 9 bases separating them. Per the germline V gene, CDR1 is SGHRS and CDR2 is YFSETQ. The DNA for the CDR3 is TGCGCCAGCAGCTTGGAGAGGGAACACAATGAGCAGTTCTTC. Protein sequence: CASSLEREHNEQFF.